A selection of T cell receptor beta chains follows, all from one sample in a study of memory CD4+ T cells and cytomegalovirus serostatus. The protocol was immunoSEQ multiplex PCR, while the TCRdb copy is restricted to in-frame clones and leaves out a portion. The table has approximately 46,000 clones, about three quarters seen once; the top ten hold 0.61%. The sequencing sample was made of memory CD4+ T cells from blood. These receptors originate from an adult in good health and CMV-seronegative. CDR3s include the opening cysteine and the closing phenylalanine or tryptophan. The order of the fields is CDR3 protein, CDR3 DNA, CDR3 length, clone size, J gene, D gene, V gene. D genes are given only for firm matches. Part of the rows lack a size; the others show once, few, many or a class for expanded clones.

CDR3aa: CASSIGTGGGTQYF
CDR3nt: TGTGCCAGTAGTATTGGTACAGGCGGGGGGACCCAGTACTTC
len: 14
abundance: once
j_gene: TRBJ2-5
d_gene: TRBD2
v_gene: TRBV19

CDR3aa: CATSRDRTGYGYTF
CDR3nt: TGTGCCACCAGCAGAGATCGGACAGGGTATGGCTACACCTTC
len: 14
abundance: once
j_gene: TRBJ1-2
d_gene: TRBD1
v_gene: TRBV15

CDR3aa: CASSMPGALRGYTF
CDR3nt: TGTGCCAGTAGTATGCCGGGGGCGCTTCGCGGCTACACCTTC
len: 14
abundance: .
j_gene: TRBJ1-2
d_gene: .
v_gene: TRBV19

CDR3aa: CASRSRNTEAFF
CDR3nt: TGCGCCAGCAGAAGCAGAAACACTGAAGCTTTCTTT
len: 12
abundance: few
j_gene: TRBJ1-1
d_gene: .
v_gene: TRBV5-1

CDR3aa: CASSLGPNNYGYTF
CDR3nt: TGTGCCAGCAGCTTGGGACCAAATAACTATGGCTACACCTTC
len: 14
abundance: .
j_gene: TRBJ1-2
d_gene: .
v_gene: TRBV5-8

CDR3aa: CASSVGHVNYGYTF
CDR3nt: TGCGCCAGCAGCGTGGGACACGTGAACTATGGCTACACCTTC
len: 14
abundance: .
j_gene: TRBJ1-2
d_gene: .
v_gene: TRBV5-1

CDR3aa: CASSVRTGGSGQPQHF
CDR3nt: TGTGCCAGTAGTGTGCGAACAGGGGGCTCGGGGCAGCCCCAGCATTTT
len: 16
abundance: .
j_gene: TRBJ1-5
d_gene: TRBD1
v_gene: TRBV19

CDR3aa: CAWYWGGLGTDTQYF
CDR3nt: TGTGCCTGGTACTGGGGGGGATTGGGCACAGATACGCAGTATTTT
len: 15
abundance: .
j_gene: TRBJ2-3
d_gene: TRBD2
v_gene: TRBV30

CDR3aa: CASSQGTSGFYEQYF
CDR3nt: TGTGCCAGCAGCCAGGGGACTAGCGGTTTTTACGAGCAGTACTTC
len: 15
abundance: .
j_gene: TRBJ2-7
d_gene: TRBD2
v_gene: TRBV5-4

CDR3aa: CASSYSRTGETQYF
CDR3nt: TGTGCCAGCAGTTACTCTCGGACAGGGGAGACCCAGTACTTC
len: 14
abundance: .
j_gene: TRBJ2-5
d_gene: TRBD1
v_gene: TRBV6-6

CDR3aa: CATSSGRGVKTDTQYF
CDR3nt: TGTGCCACCAGCAGTGGGCGGGGGGTGAAGACAGATACGCAGTATTTT
len: 16
abundance: .
j_gene: TRBJ2-3
d_gene: TRBD2
v_gene: TRBV15

CDR3aa: CASSSSGAGDTDTQYF
CDR3nt: TGTGCCAGCAGCTCCTCGGGAGCGGGGGACACAGATACGCAGTATTTT
len: 16
abundance: .
j_gene: TRBJ2-3
d_gene: TRBD2
v_gene: TRBV5-6

CDR3aa: CASSLGVEETQYF
CDR3nt: TGTGCCAGCAGCTTGGGAGTGGAAGAGACCCAGTACTTC
len: 13
abundance: .
j_gene: TRBJ2-5
d_gene: .
v_gene: TRBV5-4

CDR3aa: CASSPGATNEKLFF
CDR3nt: TGCGCCAGCAGCCCGGGAGCAACTAATGAAAAACTGTTTTTT
len: 14
abundance: .
j_gene: TRBJ1-4
d_gene: .
v_gene: TRBV5-1

CDR3aa: CASSAVVIAGGRETQYF
CDR3nt: TGTGCCAGCAGTGCCGTGGTTATAGCGGGGGGGCGGGAGACCCAGTACTTC
len: 17
abundance: .
j_gene: TRBJ2-5
d_gene: TRBD2
v_gene: TRBV2

CDR3aa: CASSLSRIYNSPLHF
CDR3nt: TGTGCCAGCAGTCTATCAAGGATCTATAATTCACCCCTCCACTTT
len: 15
abundance: .
j_gene: TRBJ1-6
d_gene: .
v_gene: TRBV5-6

CDR3aa: CASSLMTGGLAEAFF
CDR3nt: TGTGCCAGCAGCTTAATGACAGGGGGCTTAGCTGAAGCTTTCTTT
len: 15
abundance: .
j_gene: TRBJ1-1
d_gene: TRBD1
v_gene: TRBV7-2

CDR3aa: CASSMGRTHNEQFF
CDR3nt: TGTGCCAGCAGCATGGGACGGACGCACAATGAGCAGTTCTTC
len: 14
abundance: .
j_gene: TRBJ2-1
d_gene: .
v_gene: TRBV7-9

CDR3aa: CASSLNTEAFF
CDR3nt: TGTGCCAGCAGCTTGAACACTGAAGCTTTCTTT
len: 11
abundance: .
j_gene: TRBJ1-1
d_gene: .
v_gene: TRBV5-4

CDR3aa: CASSPGDAYEQYF
CDR3nt: TGTGCCAGTAGTCCCGGGGATGCCTACGAGCAGTACTTC
len: 13
abundance: few
j_gene: TRBJ2-7
d_gene: .
v_gene: TRBV19

CDR3aa: CASGTGTGQETQYF
CDR3nt: TGTGCTAGTGGAACCGGGACAGGACAAGAGACCCAGTACTTC
len: 14
abundance: .
j_gene: TRBJ2-5
d_gene: TRBD1
v_gene: TRBV12-5

CDR3aa: CASSLAPGKETQYF
CDR3nt: TGTGCCAGCAGTTTAGCGCCGGGGAAAGAGACCCAGTACTTC
len: 14
abundance: .
j_gene: TRBJ2-5
d_gene: .
v_gene: TRBV27

CDR3aa: CAISDFGGTNEKLFF
CDR3nt: TGTGCCATCAGTGATTTCGGCGGGACTAATGAAAAACTGTTTTTT
len: 15
abundance: .
j_gene: TRBJ1-4
d_gene: .
v_gene: TRBV10-3

CDR3aa: CASADRDRGNNQPQHF
CDR3nt: TGTGCCAGCGCTGACCGGGACAGGGGTAACAATCAGCCCCAGCATTTT
len: 16
abundance: .
j_gene: TRBJ1-5
d_gene: TRBD1
v_gene: TRBV7-8

CDR3aa: CASSETVSFSNTIYF
CDR3nt: TGTGCCAGCAGCGAGACAGTTTCCTTCTCAAACACCATATATTTT
len: 15
abundance: .
j_gene: TRBJ1-3
d_gene: .
v_gene: TRBV6-1

CDR3aa: CASSQANGNTEAFF
CDR3nt: TGTGCCAGCAGCCAAGCTAATGGGAACACTGAAGCTTTCTTT
len: 14
abundance: once
j_gene: TRBJ1-1
d_gene: .
v_gene: TRBV14

CDR3aa: CAYLGRTEAFF
CDR3nt: TGTGCCTACCTAGGGCGGACTGAAGCTTTCTTT
len: 11
abundance: .
j_gene: TRBJ1-1
d_gene: .
v_gene: TRBV30

CDR3aa: CASRSAGKNEKLFF
CDR3nt: TGTGCCAGCAGAAGCGCCGGGAAGAATGAAAAACTGTTTTTT
len: 14
abundance: .
j_gene: TRBJ1-4
d_gene: .
v_gene: TRBV6-5

CDR3aa: CASSVEGYQPQHF
CDR3nt: TGTGCCAGCAGCGTGGAGGGGTATCAGCCCCAGCATTTT
len: 13
abundance: once
j_gene: TRBJ1-5
d_gene: .
v_gene: TRBV9

CDR3aa: CSVDLGGTEAFF
CDR3nt: TGCAGCGTTGATCTGGGAGGCACTGAAGCTTTCTTT
len: 12
abundance: .
j_gene: TRBJ1-1
d_gene: .
v_gene: TRBV29-1

CDR3aa: CASSLVVWGETQYF
CDR3nt: TGCGCCAGCAGCTTGGTCGTCTGGGGGGAGACCCAGTACTTC
len: 14
abundance: .
j_gene: TRBJ2-5
d_gene: .
v_gene: TRBV5-1

CDR3aa: CASSVRRAGTKAFF
CDR3nt: TGTGCCAGCTCCGTTCGTCGGGCGGGCACGAAAGCTTTCTTT
len: 14
abundance: .
j_gene: TRBJ1-1
d_gene: .
v_gene: TRBV7-9

CDR3aa: CASMSGGPTDTQYF
CDR3nt: TGTGCCAGTATGTCGGGGGGGCCGACAGATACGCAGTATTTT
len: 14
abundance: .
j_gene: TRBJ2-3
d_gene: TRBD2
v_gene: TRBV19

CDR3aa: CASSLFEGPKYEQYF
CDR3nt: TGTGCCAGCAGCTTGTTTGAAGGTCCCAAGTACGAGCAGTACTTC
len: 15
abundance: .
j_gene: TRBJ2-7
d_gene: .
v_gene: TRBV7-2

CDR3aa: CAVGGYGGANTGELFF
CDR3nt: TGTGCCGTCGGGGGGTACGGGGGCGCCAACACCGGGGAGCTGTTTTTT
len: 16
abundance: once
j_gene: TRBJ2-2
d_gene: .
v_gene: TRBV6-6

CDR3aa: CAWSSGVERETQYF
CDR3nt: TGTGCCTGGAGTAGCGGGGTTGAGAGGGAGACCCAGTACTTC
len: 14
abundance: .
j_gene: TRBJ2-5
d_gene: TRBD2
v_gene: TRBV30

CDR3aa: CASSWTGVKNTEAFF
CDR3nt: TGTGCCAGCAGCTGGACAGGGGTAAAGAACACTGAAGCTTTCTTT
len: 15
abundance: .
j_gene: TRBJ1-1
d_gene: TRBD1
v_gene: TRBV7-9

CDR3aa: CASSLRTGPNTGELFF
CDR3nt: TGTGCCAGTAGTCTCCGGACAGGGCCGAACACCGGGGAGCTGTTTTTT
len: 16
abundance: once
j_gene: TRBJ2-2
d_gene: TRBD1
v_gene: TRBV19

CDR3aa: CASSYGQGENQPQHF
CDR3nt: TGTGCCAGCAGTTACGGACAGGGGGAAAATCAGCCCCAGCATTTT
len: 15
abundance: .
j_gene: TRBJ1-5
d_gene: TRBD1
v_gene: TRBV6-5

CDR3aa: CASSQGSGGPLDTQYF
CDR3nt: TGTGCCAGCTCGCAGGGTAGCGGGGGACCGCTAGATACGCAGTATTTT
len: 16
abundance: .
j_gene: TRBJ2-3
d_gene: TRBD2
v_gene: TRBV18

CDR3aa: CASKTGRSGNTIYF
CDR3nt: TGTGCCAGTAAGACAGGGCGCTCTGGAAACACCATATATTTT
len: 14
abundance: .
j_gene: TRBJ1-3
d_gene: TRBD1
v_gene: TRBV2

CDR3aa: CAWSVGGFTYEQYF
CDR3nt: TGTGCCTGGAGTGTAGGGGGTTTTACCTACGAGCAGTACTTC
len: 14
abundance: .
j_gene: TRBJ2-7
d_gene: .
v_gene: TRBV30